These 21 T cell receptor beta chains originate from one sample sequenced in a study of cytomegalovirus exposure and HLA in healthy donors. Researchers ran the PCR with 60 Vbeta and 13 Jbeta primers. TCRdb keeps only in-frame clones here, not all; method: immunoSEQ multiplex PCR. The sample gives around 120,000 clones, 80% of which show up once; about 4% is in the top ten. The sequencing input was PBMCs. The source of these receptors is a woman in her thirties or forties in good health and CMV-seronegative.

The rearrangement joins TRBV28 to TRBJ2-7, with a tentative D call TRBD2 (5 bases). The ends were cut back, 6 bases at V and 0 bases at J, with 15 bases in the middle. There are 15 residues in the CDR3. Germline CDR1 reads MDHEN; CDR2 reads SYDVKM. CDR3 in DNA: TGTGCCAGCAGAGTAGCGCCCATGAACTCCTACGAGCAGTACTTC. This encodes CASRVAPMNSYEQYF.

V usage is TRBV9 and J usage is TRBJ2-7; TRBD2 aligns across 7 bases. Germline loops: CDR1 SGDLS, CDR2 YYNGEE. The CDR3 runs to 15 residues. Unmatched junction bases numbered 5, after V lost 0 bases and J lost 2 bases. CDR3 DNA sequence: TGTGCCAGCAGCGTAGGCTCTAGCGGCGCCTACGAGCAGTACTTC. It codes for CASSVGSSGAYEQYF.

J is TRBJ1-5 and V is TRBV12-5, with TRBD1 matching 7 bases. The CDR3 runs to 19 residues. After removal of 2 bases from V and 0 bases from J, the junction contained 13 bases not matched to a gene. Germline V CDR1 and CDR2: LGHNT, FRNRAP. In nucleotides, the CDR3 is TGTGCTAGTGGTTTGTCTTCATTATGGACAGGTTATAGCAATCAGCCCCAGCATTTT. Translated: CASGLSSLWTGYSNQPQHF.

This chain connects TRBV7-2 to TRBJ2-7; D is undetermined. The better agreement between TRBJ2-1 and the DNA end casts doubt on the J call. Germline loops: CDR1 SGHTA, CDR2 FQGNSA. This CDR3 contains 14 residues. CDR3 nucleotides: TGTGCCAGCAGTTACCCGACACCCTCCTACGAGCAGTTCTTC. Its translation is CASSYPTPSYEQFF.

The chain has TRBV10-3 and TRBJ2-2; the D is unclear. Trimming pared 4 bases from V and 0 bases from J, leaving 6 bases between. In germline, CDR1 is ENHRY, CDR2 SYGVKD. The CDR3 loop spans 14 amino acids. The CDR3 spells CAISVTTNTGELFF. CDR3 sequence (DNA): TGTGCCATCAGTGTCACAACGAACACCGGGGAGCTGTTTTTT.

CDR3 sequence: CAIGTSGETQYF. The CDR3 DNA reads as TGTGCCATCGGGACTAGCGGGGAGACCCAGTACTTC. The rearrangement links TRBV10-3 to TRBJ2-5; the match to TRBD2 covers 12 bases. Per germline, CDR1 ENHRY and CDR2 SYGVKD. CDR3 size: 12 residues. Trimming removed 8 bases from V and 5 bases from J; junction bases left unmatched: 0.

This clone was recorded once. The chain employs TRBV7-3 and TRBJ1-2; 8 bases agree with TRBD1. The V and J ends lost 1 base and 4 bases, in that order; junction bases with no gene match: 5. Germline values: CDR1 SGHTA, CDR2 FQGTGA. CDR3 length: 15 amino acids. Written as DNA, the CDR3 is TGTGCCAGCAGCTTAAGTCCCGGACAGGGCTATGGCTACACCTTC. Translated, it gives CASSLSPGQGYGYTF.

The DNA for the CDR3 is TGCGCCAGCAGCTTAATAGCGGGGCGGGATGAGCAGTTCTTC. This gives the protein CASSLIAGRDEQFF. V is TRBV5-1 and J is TRBJ2-1; 8 nucleotides align to TRBD2. This CDR3 is 14 amino acids long. The V segment lost 2 bases and the J segment 8 bases; nucleotides outside the gene matches: 6. CDR1 and CDR2 (germline): SGHRS, YFSETQ.

The rearrangement joins TRBV6-1 to TRBJ1-6; 7 bases match TRBD1. The CDR3 consists of 15 residues. V shed 1 base and J 7 bases; nucleotides not matched to a gene: 4. Germline V gives CDR1 MNHNS, CDR2 SASEGT. The CDR3 loop reads CASSEGAGGNSPLHF. The CDR3, as DNA: TGTGCCAGCAGTGAAGGGGCAGGGGGAAATTCACCCCTCCACTTT.

This rearrangement joins TRBV4-1 to TRBJ1-5, with D possibly matching TRBD1 (5 bases). The V and J ends lost 1 base and 5 bases respectively, with 12 bases between them. The germline gives CDR1 MGHRA, CDR2 YSYEKL. This CDR3 is 15 amino acids long. The CDR3 sequence: CASSQVSGIHQPQHF. The CDR3 coding sequence is TGCGCCAGCAGCCAAGTTTCAGGGATCCATCAGCCCCAGCATTTT.

This clone showed up just once. V and J are TRBV21-1 and TRBJ1-2; the table gives TRBD1 as D, unverified against the DNA. TRBV21-1 is a recognized pseudogene. CDR3 length: 13 residues. The CDR3 reads CASSKTQIYGYTF. DNA of the CDR3: TGTGCCAGCAGCAAAACACAGATTTATGGCTACACCTTC.

This chain connects TRBV18 to TRBJ1-2, with D possibly TRBD1 on 6 matching bases. V dropped 1 base and J dropped 5 bases, with 14 bases sitting between them. The CDR3 contains 15 residues. Germline V gives CDR1 KGHSH, CDR2 LQKENI. CDR3 coding DNA: TGTGCCAGCTCACCACGGGACATCCTGGGATATGGCTACACCTTC. Translated: CASSPRDILGYGYTF. Using reference TRBV18 and TRBJ1-2 for the parts outside the CDR3, the full variable domain is NAGVMQNPRHLVRRRGQEARLRCSPMKGHSHVYWYRQLPEEGLKFMVYLQKENIIDESGMPKERFSAEFPKEGPSILRIQQVVRGDSAAYFCASSPRDILGYGYTFGSGTRLTVV.

The rearrangement joins TRBV28 to TRBJ1-2; unclear D gene. There are 15 residues in the CDR3. Germline lookup yields CDR1 MDHEN and CDR2 SYDVKM. Trimming shortened V by 5 bases and J by 4 bases, and 17 bases separated the two germline ends. CDR3 coding DNA: TGTGCCAGCAGTCCCCCCACCTCTTGGAGCTATGGCTACACCTTC. Translating gives CASSPPTSWSYGYTF.

As regards this clone: At the DNA level, this CDR3 is encoded by other sequences in the same sample as well. V usage is TRBV29-1 and J usage is TRBJ2-7; 12 bases line up with TRBD1. Germline assignment: CDR1 SQVTM and CDR2 ANQGSEA. Trimming took 7 bases from V and 7 from J; bases not matched to a gene: 5. This CDR3 region has 12 residues. CDR3 amino acids: CSGGTGGGEQYF. The CDR3 nucleotides read TGCAGCGGGGGGACAGGGGGCGGGGAGCAGTACTTC.

This clone was recorded once. The V call is TRBV11-3, the J call TRBJ2-1, with a possible D match to TRBD2 (7 bases). Germline V gene lookup returns CDR1 SGHNT and CDR2 YENEEA. CDR3 length: 15 amino acids. Trimming shortened V by 3 bases and J by 7 bases, and 16 bases separated the two germline ends. The CDR3 DNA sequence: TGTGCCAGCAGCTTTCAGGGGCGGGAGTTTAATGAGCAGTTCTTC. Protein: CASSFQGREFNEQFF.

The gene calls are TRBV19 and TRBJ1-1, with D tentatively TRBD1 (5 bases). CDR1 is LNHDA and CDR2 is SQIVND in the germline V gene (reference sequence). This CDR3 has 13 amino acids. Between the trimmed V and J ends, which lost 3 bases and 2 bases, there was a span of 7 bases. The CDR3 region is CASSIGGNTEAFF. CDR3 sequence (DNA): TGTGCCAGTAGTATCGGGGGTAACACTGAAGCTTTCTTT. The full variable domain, completed using reference TRBV19 and TRBJ1-1, is DGGITQSPKYLFRKEGQNVTLSCEQNLNHDAMYWYRQDPGQGLRLIYYSQIVNDFQKGDIAEGYSVSREKKESFPLTVTSAQKNPTAFYLCASSIGGNTEAFFGQGTRLTVV.

The chain has TRBV6-5 and TRBJ1-6; D not resolved. With 0 bases removed from V and 3 bases from J, the gap between germline ends came to 3 bases. CDR1 and CDR2 (germline): MNHEY, SVGAGI. CDR3 length: 14 amino acids. The CDR3 sequence is CASSYSHYNSPLHF. CDR3 bases: TGTGCCAGCAGTTACTCCCACTATAATTCACCCCTCCACTTT.

The chain joins TRBV2 to TRBJ1-5; D ambiguous. The germline gives CDR1 SNHLY, CDR2 FYNNEI. The ends were cut back, 2 bases at V and 3 bases at J, with 11 bases in the middle. CDR3 length: 15 amino acids. This chain's CDR3 is CASSELVSFNQPQHF. DNA for the CDR3: TGTGCCAGCAGTGAATTAGTGAGTTTCAATCAGCCCCAGCATTTT.

The J gene is TRBJ1-2, the V gene TRBV7-8; 9 nucleotides line up with TRBD1. The trim removed 5 bases at V and 6 bases at J, leaving 13 bases unmatched. CDR1 SGHVS and CDR2 FQNEAQ come from the germline V gene. The CDR3 totals 16 residues. CDR3 DNA sequence: TGTGCCAGCAGCGGGGGACAGGGTATCTTCGGGGATGGCTACACCTTC. Protein: CASSGGQGIFGDGYTF.

The rearrangement links TRBV7-2 to TRBJ2-5, with 7 bases fitting TRBD1. V shed 4 bases and J 0 bases; nucleotides not matched to a gene: 5. The CDR3 spans 15 residues. Germline V gene lookup returns CDR1 SGHTA and CDR2 FQGNSA. The CDR3 DNA is TGTGCCAGCAGCTGGGGACAGTTGTACCAAGAGACCCAGTACTTC. Translated, it gives CASSWGQLYQETQYF.

The J gene is TRBJ2-1, the V gene TRBV6-5; 10 bases match TRBD2. With 5 bases clipped from V and 15 bases from J, the junction kept 10 bases outside the gene matches. This CDR3 is built from 13 residues. Germline CDR1 MNHEY, CDR2 SVGAGI. In DNA, the CDR3 is TGTGCCAGCAGTACTAGGACTAGCGGCCTTAGGTTCTTC. Amino acids: CASSTRTSGLRFF.